Below are 14 T cell receptor beta chains sequenced from a single sample in a study of cytomegalovirus exposure and HLA in healthy donors. The PCR made use of 60 Vbeta and 13 Jbeta primers. Assay used: immunoSEQ multiplex PCR; TCRdb lists only in-frame clones, some missing. The sample carries about 150,000 clones, 81% recorded once. The sequencing input was PBMCs. These receptors were taken from a man in his fifties in good health and CMV-seropositive.

This chain uses TRBV7-9 with TRBJ2-7; TRBD1 matches 9 bases. In germline, CDR1 is SEHNR, CDR2 FQNEAQ (reference sequence). The CDR3 is made up of 16 amino acids. Trimming took 5 bases from V and 2 from J; bases not matched to a gene: 10. Written as DNA, the CDR3 is TGTGCCAGCAGCCCCGGGACAGGGTTGAGGACCTACGAGCAGTACTTC. Translated, it gives CASSPGTGLRTYEQYF.

V usage is TRBV5-1 and J usage is TRBJ2-7, with TRBD1 as a possible D gene (5 bases). Germline V gene data show CDR1 as SGHRS and CDR2 as YFSETQ. The CDR3 runs to 13 residues. The V end was cut by 2 bases, the J end by 2 bases, with 8 bases between. The DNA for the CDR3 is TGCGCCAGCAGCTTTACAGGCCCCTACGAGCAGTACTTC. It encodes CASSFTGPYEQYF.

The sample holds one count of this clone. The chain joins TRBV9 to TRBJ2-1, with TRBD2 matching over 14 bases. The germline gives CDR1 SGDLS, CDR2 YYNGEE. V dropped 3 bases and J dropped 0; count of bases not matched to a gene: 11. This CDR3 comprises 20 residues. Here the CDR3 reads CASSARLAGGLMGSYNEQFF. In nucleotides, the CDR3 is TGTGCCAGCAGCGCCCGACTAGCGGGGGGGTTAATGGGCTCCTACAATGAGCAGTTCTTC.

The chain carries TRBV7-2 and TRBJ2-3; 13 bases align to TRBD2. V lost 5 bases, J lost 5 bases, and 13 bases stayed unmatched. The CDR3 totals 18 residues. The V gene's germline CDR1 is SGHTA and CDR2 FQGNSA. The CDR3 region is CASSPYRTSGRSLDTQYF. CDR3 nucleotide sequence: TGTGCCAGCAGCCCCTACAGGACTAGCGGGAGATCCCTAGATACGCAGTATTTT. Combining the CDR3 with reference TRBV7-2 and TRBJ2-3 gives the whole variable domain GAGVSQSPSNKVTEKGKDVELRCDPISGHTALYWYRQSLGQGLEFLIYFQGNSAPDKSGLPSDRFSAERTGGSVSTLTIQRTQQEDSAVYLCASSPYRTSGRSLDTQYFGPGTRLTVL.

The rearrangement links TRBV11-3 to TRBJ2-7; 15 positions agree with TRBD2. Germline CDR1 SGHNT, CDR2 YENEEA. J was trimmed by 2 bases and V by 0 bases; bases with no gene match: 5. The CDR3 is 18 residues long. CDR3 sequence (DNA): TGTGCCAGCAGCTTAGAGCGGACTAGCGGGAGGGCCCCCTACGAGCAGTACTTC. It is translated as CASSLERTSGRAPYEQYF.

The chain has TRBV28 and TRBJ1-6; 9 bases agree with TRBD1. V was clipped by 6 bases and J by 8 bases; unmatched bases: 14. This CDR3 region has 17 residues. Per the germline V gene, CDR1 is MDHEN and CDR2 is SYDVKM. The CDR3 loop is CASSPISGTGLYSPLHF. In DNA form, the CDR3 reads TGTGCCAGCAGCCCTATCTCCGGGACAGGGTTATATTCACCCCTCCACTTT. Full variable domain (outside the CDR3, taken from reference TRBV28 and TRBJ1-6): DVKVTQSSRYLVKRTGEKVFLECVQDMDHENMFWYRQDPGLGLRLIYFSYDVKMKEKGDIPEGYSVSREKKERFSLILESASTNQTSMYLCASSPISGTGLYSPLHFGNGTRLTVT.

The chain combines TRBV28 with TRBJ2-1, with 11 bases aligning to TRBD2. The CDR3 is 16 amino acids. Germline CDR1 and CDR2: MDHEN and SYDVKM. The J segment lost 5 bases and the V segment lost 5 bases, leaving 8 bases of the junction unmatched. Here the CDR3 reads CASSTLSGRADNEQFF. CDR3 DNA sequence: TGTGCCAGCAGTACACTTAGCGGGAGGGCCGACAATGAGCAGTTCTTC.

The J gene is TRBJ1-1, the V gene TRBV15; the D gene is possibly TRBD1 (6 bases). The CDR3 runs to 18 residues. Per the germline V gene, CDR1 is LNHNV and CDR2 is YYDKDF (reference sequence). Trimming left V 0 bases short and J 1 base short, with 18 bases between. The CDR3 is CATSRDPATGTRNTEAFF. The DNA of the CDR3 is TGTGCCACCAGCAGAGATCCGGCGACCGGGACAAGGAACACTGAAGCTTTCTTT. The entire variable domain, with the rest obtained from reference TRBV15 and TRBJ1-1, is as follows: DAMVIQNPRYQVTQFGKPVTLSCSQTLNHNVMYWYQQKSSQAPKLLFHYYDKDFNNEADTPDNFQSRRPNTSFCFLDIRSPGLGDTAMYLCATSRDPATGTRNTEAFFGQGTRLTVV.

The V and J genes are TRBV9 and TRBJ1-1; D not resolved. Per germline, CDR1 SGDLS and CDR2 YYNGEE. CDR3 size: 14 residues. Between the trimmed V and J ends, which lost 0 bases and 2 bases, there was a span of 8 bases. The CDR3 here is CASSVDPSNTEAFF. CDR3 DNA sequence: TGTGCCAGCAGCGTAGACCCGAGTAACACTGAAGCTTTCTTT. Combining the CDR3 with reference TRBV9 and TRBJ1-1 gives the whole variable domain DSGVTQTPKHLITATGQRVTLRCSPRSGDLSVYWYQQSLDQGLQFLIQYYNGEERAKGNILERFSAQQFPDLHSELNLSSLELGDSALYFCASSVDPSNTEAFFGQGTRLTVV.

This clone was counted only a few times. The chain recombines TRBV30 with TRBJ2-4, with D possibly being TRBD1 (6 bases). Trimming cost V 5 bases and J 10 bases, with 21 bases left between them. The CDR3 has 14 residues. Germline V gene lookup returns CDR1 GTSNPN and CDR2 SVGIG (reference sequence). The CDR3, as DNA: TGTGCCTGGGGGGCCCCGGGACCCCAGGGGATTCAGTACTTC. Its protein product is CAWGAPGPQGIQYF.

The chain has TRBV7-8 and TRBJ2-3, with 11 bases lining up with TRBD2. This CDR3 has 17 amino acids. The J segment lost 6 bases and the V segment lost 4 bases, leaving 12 bases of the junction unmatched. Germline V gene sequence: CDR1 SGHVS, CDR2 FQNEAQ. CDR3: CASSSPTSGRVGDTQYF. The CDR3 DNA follows: TGTGCCAGCAGCTCCCCCACTAGCGGGAGAGTCGGGGATACGCAGTATTTT.

The V and J genes are TRBV4-3 and TRBJ1-2, with 9 bases lining up with TRBD1. The V gene's germline CDR1 is LGHNA and CDR2 YSLEER. Trimming removed 0 bases from V and 11 bases from J; junction bases left unmatched: 10. The CDR3 has 15 residues. This CDR3 is CASSQEWGQGNVYTF. The CDR3, as DNA: TGCGCCAGCAGCCAAGAATGGGGACAGGGTAATGTATACACCTTC.

The gene calls are TRBV9 and TRBJ2-3; D unresolved. Germline CDR1 SGDLS, CDR2 YYNGEE. The CDR3 totals 12 residues. V shed 2 bases and J shed 4 bases, with 5 bases lying between them. The chain's CDR3 is CASSVRADTQYF. In DNA, the CDR3 is TGTGCCAGCAGCGTCCGAGCAGATACGCAGTATTTT.

There are a few counts of this clone. This chain joins TRBV10-1 and TRBJ1-4; TRBD1 matches 7 bases. CDR3 size: 14 residues. J was trimmed by 5 bases and V by 6 bases; bases with no gene match: 6. The germline V gene has CDR1 WNHNN and CDR2 SYGVQD (reference sequence). CDR3 sequence: CASSPGQSNEKLFF. The CDR3 DNA sequence: TGCGCCAGCAGCCCGGGACAGTCGAATGAAAAACTGTTTTTT.